Below, 21 T cell receptor beta chains from the same sample are listed, as sequenced in a study of T cell clonality in common variable immunodeficiency. Overall study findings and caveats: In common variable immunodeficiency, TCR beta chains reportedly carried fewer deletions and N-nucleotide insertions.

Antigens for these TCRs are unknown. Some clones are missing from TCRdb's copy, which holds only in-frame ones; the method was immunoSEQ multiplex PCR. This listing includes some 15,000 clones. The sample was peripheral blood mononuclear cells. These receptors were taken from a human donor with common variable immunodeficiency.

With regard to this clone: The read halts 3 residues ahead of the CDR3 end, with the missing end drawn from the germline J gene. The chain employs TRBV6-1 and TRBJ1-4; weak D call: TRBD1 (5 bases). Germline V gives CDR1 MNHNS, CDR2 SASEGT. V was shortened by 4 bases and J by 2 bases, with 14 bases between the two germline ends. The CDR3 totals 16 residues. CDR3 sequence: CASSVGAKATNEKLFF. Incomplete CDR3 DNA: TGTGCCAGCAGTGTAGGGGCCAAGGCTACTAATGAAAAA.

CDR3 amino acids: CASSITLTTDTQYF. CDR3 DNA (partial): TGTGCCAGTAGTATAACCCTTACTACAGATACG. The rearrangement links TRBV19 to TRBJ2-3; D call uncertain. Read coverage stops 3 residues before the CDR3 terminus; the germline J gene supplies the remainder. The CDR3 totals 14 residues. Germline V gene lookup returns CDR1 LNHDA and CDR2 SQIVND (reference sequence). V was shortened by 2 bases and J by 3 bases, with 9 bases between the two germline ends.

To note about this clone: The read halts 3 residues ahead of the CDR3 end, with the missing end drawn from the germline J gene. The chain couples TRBV7-3 to TRBJ2-7; the match to TRBD2 covers 7 bases. The CDR3 has 15 residues. V lost 5 bases, J lost 2 bases, and 9 bases stayed unmatched. In germline, CDR1 is SGHTA, CDR2 FQGTGA. Incomplete CDR3 DNA: TGTGCCAGCAGCCTAGCAGCGGGGCCGACCTACGAG. Translated, it gives CASSLAAGPTYE. The full CDR3 protein is CASSLAAGPTYEQYF.

Note on this clone: Read data end 3 residues before the CDR3 end; the end is taken from the germline J gene. V and J are TRBV7-2 and TRBJ1-4; D possibly corresponds to TRBD1 (5 bases). Per germline, CDR1 SGHTA and CDR2 FQGNSA. The length of the CDR3 is 15 residues. Trimming removed 0 bases at V and 2 bases at J, with 7 bases between. The covered CDR3 bases are TGTGCCAGCAGCTTAGCTGGACACACTAATGAAAAA. It encodes CASSLAGHTNEK. The full CDR3 protein is CASSLAGHTNEKLFF.

On this clone itself: Coverage ceases 3 residues before the CDR3 finishes, and the germline J gene fills in the end. V is TRBV6-2 or TRBV6-3 and J is TRBJ2-7, with D tentatively TRBD2 (5 bases). V lost 0 bases and J lost 0, with 9 bases in between. CDR3 length equals 15 residues. CDR1 MNHEY and CDR2 SVGEGT come from the germline V gene. CDR3 DNA (partial): TGTGCCAGCAGTTACTCCCCTCTAGCCTCCTACGAG. This encodes CASSYSPLASYE. The whole CDR3 region reads CASSYSPLASYEQYF.

This CDR3 reads CARSGIAYNSPLHF. The CDR3 DNA, read in part, is TGTGCCAGGTCAGGGATCGCCTATAATTCACCC. This chain uses TRBV19 with TRBJ1-6; perhaps TRBD1 as D (5 bases). The sequence runs out 3 residues before the end of the CDR3; the remainder is reconstructed from the germline J gene. Trimming pared 9 bases from V and 2 bases from J, leaving 11 bases between. CDR1 is LNHDA, CDR2 SQIVND, per germline (reference sequence). The CDR3 runs to 14 residues.

Points on this clone: Sequencing ends 3 residues short of the CDR3 end; the germline J gene provides the rest. This rearrangement joins TRBV11-1 to TRBJ2-7, with D unresolved. Per germline, CDR1 SGHAT and CDR2 FQDESV (reference sequence). V lost 5 bases and J 4 bases, leaving 6 bases between the germline ends. CDR3 length: 11 residues. Incomplete CDR3 DNA: TGTGCCAGCAGCGTTTCTTACGAG. Translated: CASSVSYE. The entire CDR3 protein is CASSVSYEQYF.

Of note for this clone: The CDR3 end falls 3 residues outside the read, so it is completed with the germline J gene. This rearrangement joins TRBV19 to TRBJ2-2, with a possible D match to TRBD2 (7 bases). Germline CDR1 reads LNHDA; CDR2 reads SQIVND (reference sequence). The CDR3 extends over 16 amino acids. Trimming removed 2 bases at V and 5 bases at J, with 15 bases between. The sequenced part of the CDR3 DNA is TGTGCCAGTAGTATATATCCAGGGGAGGGAACCGGGGAG. Translated, it gives CASSIYPGEGTGE. The CDR3 in full is CASSIYPGEGTGELFF.

Concerning this clone itself: One end of the junction is discordant with germline, which a read error may explain. The read stops 3 residues short of the end of the CDR3; the missing end is completed from the germline J gene. This chain uses TRBV4-2 with TRBJ2-1; a possible D gene is TRBD2 (5 bases). The CDR3 runs 15 residues. CDR1 is LGHNA, CDR2 YNFKEQ, per germline. The DNA read from the CDR3 is TGCGCCAGCAGCCCTCAAACGGACTTTTACAATGAG. Translation: CASSPQTDFYNE. The full-length CDR3 reads as CASSPQTDFYNEQFF.

With regard to this clone: The CDR3 end lies 3 residues beyond the end of the read and is filled in from the germline J gene. The rearrangement joins TRBV10-3 to TRBJ2-7, with unresolved D. The CDR3 contains 12 residues. CDR1 is ENHRY and CDR2 is SYGVKD in the germline V gene. V was shortened by 3 bases and J by 4 bases, with 7 bases between the two germline ends. CDR3 loop: CAISDNSYEQYF. The covered CDR3 bases are TGTGCCATCAGTGATAACTCGTACGAG.

By frequency, this clone registers medium-sized. The read gets to within 3 residues of the CDR3 end, and the germline J gene fills in the rest. This sequence joins TRBV20-1 and TRBJ1-5; D unclear. V lost 0 bases, J lost 1 base, and 7 bases lay in between. CDR1 and CDR2 from the germline V gene are DFQATT and SNEGSKA (reference sequence). The CDR3 extends over 14 amino acids. This CDR3 reads CSARDYMSNQPQHF. The CDR3 DNA, read in part, is TGCAGTGCTAGAGATTACATGAGCAATCAGCCC.

Of note for this clone: The read gets to within 3 residues of the CDR3 end, and the germline J gene fills in the rest. The chain recombines TRBV27 with TRBJ1-4; D remains unclear. The CDR3 has 15 residues. CDR1 is MNHEY and CDR2 is SMNVEV in the germline V gene (reference sequence). Trimming pared 3 bases from V and 0 bases from J, leaving 8 bases between. The CDR3 is CASSLQLATNEKLFF. The DNA read from the CDR3 is TGTGCCAGCAGTTTGCAGCTAGCAACTAATGAAAAA.

Points on this clone: Coverage ceases 3 residues before the CDR3 finishes, and the germline J gene fills in the end. This sequence joins TRBV20-1 and TRBJ2-3, with 10 bases fitting TRBD2. Losses at the gene ends were 0 bases for V and 4 bases for J; bases not matched to a gene: 7. In germline, CDR1 is DFQATT, CDR2 SNEGSKA (reference sequence). This CDR3 comprises 16 residues. Partial CDR3 DNA: TGCAGTGCTAGAGACCCTAGCGGGAGTTCTGCAGATACG. It encodes CSARDPSGSSADT. The full-length CDR3 reads as CSARDPSGSSADTQYF.

With respect to this clone: Sequencing ends 3 residues short of the CDR3 end; the germline J gene provides the rest. This chain links TRBV6-1 with TRBJ2-6; D not resolved. Germline CDR1 reads MNHNS; CDR2 reads SASEGT. CDR3 size: 15 residues. The ends were cut back, 4 bases at V and 0 bases at J, with 7 bases in the middle. CDR3 residues: CASSAADSGANVLTF. CDR3 DNA (partial): TGTGCCAGCAGTGCGGCGGACTCTGGGGCCAACGTC.

CDR3 region: CAWSLRGAISYEQYF. Incomplete CDR3 DNA: TGTGCCTGGAGCCTACGGGGGGCCATCTCCTACGAG. The rearrangement links TRBV30 to TRBJ2-7; perhaps TRBD2 as D (7 bases). Read sequence stops 3 residues before the CDR3 end, and the germline J gene provides the missing end. Germline V lookup: CDR1 GTSNPN, CDR2 SVGIG (reference sequence). With 3 bases removed from V and 0 bases from J, the gap between germline ends came to 15 bases. The CDR3 consists of 15 residues.

On this clone itself: Read sequence stops 3 residues before the CDR3 end, and the germline J gene provides the missing end. The J gene is TRBJ2-2, the V gene TRBV2; TRBD2 might be the D (5 bases). The CDR3 length is 14 residues. Germline CDR1 is SNHLY and CDR2 is FYNNEI. V was cut by 9 bases and J by 3 bases, with 14 bases left in between. The chain's CDR3 is CASKRGADTGELFF. The DNA read from the CDR3 is TGTGCCAGTAAACGGGGTGCGGACACCGGGGAG.

About this clone itself: Coverage ceases 3 residues before the CDR3 finishes, and the germline J gene fills in the end. This rearrangement joins TRBV11-2 to TRBJ2-7; 14 bases agree with TRBD2. Per the germline V gene, CDR1 is SGHAT and CDR2 is FQNNGV. V shed 5 bases and J 5 bases; nucleotides not matched to a gene: 2. The CDR3 consists of 14 residues. CDR3 DNA (partial): TGTGCCAGCAGCCAGGGACTAGCGGGAGACGAG. Translating gives CASSQGLAGDE. The whole CDR3 reads CASSQGLAGDEQYF.

On this clone itself: The read ends 3 residues shy of where the CDR3 ends; the end is completed using the germline J gene. V is TRBV30 and J is TRBJ2-5, with 7 bases matching TRBD1. This CDR3 has 15 residues. Germline-derived CDR1 and CDR2 are GTSNPN and SVGIG (reference sequence). Germline trimming cut 2 bases from V and 5 bases from J; bases unmatched to any gene: 11. The CDR3 loop is CAWSIMTGLGETQYF. CDR3 DNA, as far as it was read: TGTGCCTGGAGTATAATGACAGGGCTCGGGGAGACC.

Comments on this clone: The read stops 3 residues short of the end of the CDR3; the missing end is completed from the germline J gene. V gene TRBV30 combines with J gene TRBJ1-1, with 8 bases aligning to TRBD1. The CDR3 is made up of 15 amino acids. J lost 6 bases, V lost 1 base, and 10 bases had no gene match. CDR1 and CDR2 (germline): GTSNPN, SVGIG (reference sequence). The CDR3 region is CAWSEKTGEMAEAFF. CDR3 bases read: TGTGCCTGGAGTGAAAAGACAGGGGAAATGGCTGAA.

In the case of this clone: The read ends 3 residues shy of where the CDR3 ends; the end is completed using the germline J gene. This chain connects TRBV2 to TRBJ1-5; D call uncertain. CDR1 and CDR2 from the germline V gene are SNHLY and FYNNEI. The V gene lost 7 bases and the J gene lost 3 bases, with 10 bases spanning the gap. The CDR3 runs 13 residues. Partial CDR3 DNA: TGTGCCAGCAAGATACAGCCCAATCAGCCC. The encoded protein is CASKIQPNQP. The entire CDR3 sequence reads CASKIQPNQPQHF.

On this clone: The read falls 3 residues short of the CDR3 end, and the missing part is taken from the germline J gene. V gene TRBV6-2 or TRBV6-3 combines with J gene TRBJ2-1; D remains unclear. Trimming cost V 8 bases and J 4 bases, with 15 bases left between them. The germline V gene encodes CDR1 MNHEY and CDR2 SVGEGT. CDR3 length: 14 residues. The DNA read from the CDR3 is TGTGCCAGCTTCCCTAGTTTGCGGTACAATGAG. This sequence encodes CASFPSLRYNE. The full-length CDR3 reads as CASFPSLRYNEQFF.